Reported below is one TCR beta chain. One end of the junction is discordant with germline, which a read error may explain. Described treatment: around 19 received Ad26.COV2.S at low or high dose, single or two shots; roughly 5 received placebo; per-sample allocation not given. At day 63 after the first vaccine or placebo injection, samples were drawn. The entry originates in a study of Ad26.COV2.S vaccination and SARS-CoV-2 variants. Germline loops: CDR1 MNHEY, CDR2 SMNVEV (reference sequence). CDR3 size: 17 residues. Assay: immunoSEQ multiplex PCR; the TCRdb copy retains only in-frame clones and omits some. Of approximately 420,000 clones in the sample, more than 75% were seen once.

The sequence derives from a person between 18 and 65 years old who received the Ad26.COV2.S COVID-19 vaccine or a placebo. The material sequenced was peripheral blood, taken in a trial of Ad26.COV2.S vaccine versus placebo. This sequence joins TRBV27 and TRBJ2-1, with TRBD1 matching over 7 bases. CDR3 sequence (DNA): TGTGCCAACAGTCCATATCCACAGGGGCGGATCTACAATGAGCAGTTCTTC. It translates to CANSPYPQGRIYNEQFF.